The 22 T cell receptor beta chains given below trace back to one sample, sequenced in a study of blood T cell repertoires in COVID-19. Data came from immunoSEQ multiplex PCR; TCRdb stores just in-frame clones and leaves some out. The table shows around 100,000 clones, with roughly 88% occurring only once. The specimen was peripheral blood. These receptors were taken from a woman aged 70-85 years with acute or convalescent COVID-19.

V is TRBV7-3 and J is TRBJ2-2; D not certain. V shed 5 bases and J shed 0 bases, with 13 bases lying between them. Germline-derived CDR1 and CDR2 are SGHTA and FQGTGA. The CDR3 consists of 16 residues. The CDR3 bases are TGTGCCAGCAGCCAGAGTCCGCAGGCGAACACCGGGGAGCTGTTTTTT. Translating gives CASSQSPQANTGELFF.

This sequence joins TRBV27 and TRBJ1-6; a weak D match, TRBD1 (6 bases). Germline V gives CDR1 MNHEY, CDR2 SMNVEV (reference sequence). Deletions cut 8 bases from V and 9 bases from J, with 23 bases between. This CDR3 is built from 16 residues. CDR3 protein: CASRLRGAKGGSPLHF. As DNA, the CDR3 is TGTGCCAGCCGCCTCAGGGGCGCAAAGGGTGGTTCACCCCTCCACTTT.

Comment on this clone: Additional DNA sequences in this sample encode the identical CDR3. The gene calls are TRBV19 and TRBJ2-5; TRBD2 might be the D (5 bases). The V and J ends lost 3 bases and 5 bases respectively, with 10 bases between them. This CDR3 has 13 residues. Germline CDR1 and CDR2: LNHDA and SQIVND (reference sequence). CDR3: CASSMGVPETQYF. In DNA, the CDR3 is TGTGCCAGTAGTATGGGAGTTCCGGAGACCCAGTACTTC. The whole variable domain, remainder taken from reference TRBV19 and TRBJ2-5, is DGGITQSPKYLFRKEGQNVTLSCEQNLNHDAMYWYRQDPGQGLRLIYYSQIVNDFQKGDIAEGYSVSREKKESFPLTVTSAQKNPTAFYLCASSMGVPETQYFGPGTRLLVL.

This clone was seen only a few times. CDR3 in DNA: TGTGCCAGTAGCCGGGACAGGGTGGGTAATTCACCCCTCCACTTT. It is translated as CASSRDRVGNSPLHF. J is TRBJ1-6 and V is TRBV19; TRBD1 aligns across 9 bases. The CDR3 has 15 residues. The V and J ends lost 6 bases and 6 bases, in that order; junction bases with no gene match: 6. The germline CDR1 and CDR2 sequences are LNHDA and SQIVND (reference sequence).

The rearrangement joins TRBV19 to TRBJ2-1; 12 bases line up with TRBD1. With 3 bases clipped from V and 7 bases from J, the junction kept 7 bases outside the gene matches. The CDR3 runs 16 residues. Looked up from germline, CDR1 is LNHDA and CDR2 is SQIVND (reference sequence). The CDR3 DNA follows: TGTGCCAGTAGTATGCGGGGACAGGGGGCTAGGAATGAGCAGTTCTTC. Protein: CASSMRGQGARNEQFF.

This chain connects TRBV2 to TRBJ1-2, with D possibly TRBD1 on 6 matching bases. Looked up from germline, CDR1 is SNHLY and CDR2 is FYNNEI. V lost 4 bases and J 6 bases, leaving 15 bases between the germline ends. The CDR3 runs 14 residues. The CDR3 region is CASSGGRGINGYTF. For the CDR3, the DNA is TGTGCCAGCAGTGGGGGGAGGGGGATAAATGGCTACACCTTC.

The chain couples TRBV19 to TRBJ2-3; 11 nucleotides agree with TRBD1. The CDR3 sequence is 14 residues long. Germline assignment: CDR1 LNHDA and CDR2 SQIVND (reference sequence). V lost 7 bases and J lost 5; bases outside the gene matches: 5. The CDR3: CASTSGQGGDTQYF. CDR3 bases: TGTGCCAGTACCTCGGGACAGGGGGGAGATACGCAGTATTTT. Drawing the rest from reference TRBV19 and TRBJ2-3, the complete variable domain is DGGITQSPKYLFRKEGQNVTLSCEQNLNHDAMYWYRQDPGQGLRLIYYSQIVNDFQKGDIAEGYSVSREKKESFPLTVTSAQKNPTAFYLCASTSGQGGDTQYFGPGTRLTVL.

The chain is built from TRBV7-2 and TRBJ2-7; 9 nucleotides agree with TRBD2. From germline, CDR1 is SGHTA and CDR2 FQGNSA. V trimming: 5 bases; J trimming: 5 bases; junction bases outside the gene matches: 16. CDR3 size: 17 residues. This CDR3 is CASSQRRAAGGRDEQYF. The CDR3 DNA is TGTGCCAGCAGCCAAAGGCGAGCAGCGGGAGGCCGGGACGAGCAGTACTTC.

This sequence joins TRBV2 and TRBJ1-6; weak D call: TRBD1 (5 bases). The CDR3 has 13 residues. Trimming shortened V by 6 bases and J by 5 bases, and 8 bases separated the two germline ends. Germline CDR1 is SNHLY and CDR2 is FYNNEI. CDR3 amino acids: CASRETDNSPLHF. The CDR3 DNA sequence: TGTGCCAGCAGAGAGACAGATAATTCACCCCTCCACTTT. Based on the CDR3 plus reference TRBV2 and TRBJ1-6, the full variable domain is EPEVTQTPSHQVTQMGQEVILRCVPISNHLYFYWYRQILGQKVEFLVSFYNNEISEKSEIFDDQFSVERPDGSNFTLKIRSTKLEDSAMYFCASRETDNSPLHFGNGTRLTVT.

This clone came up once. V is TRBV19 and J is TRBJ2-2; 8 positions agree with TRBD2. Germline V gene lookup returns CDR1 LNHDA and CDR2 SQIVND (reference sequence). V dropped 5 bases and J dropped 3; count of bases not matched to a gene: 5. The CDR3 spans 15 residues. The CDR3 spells CASSRGLADTGELFF. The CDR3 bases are TGTGCCAGTAGTCGAGGACTAGCCGACACCGGGGAGCTGTTTTTT.

CDR3 residues: CASSPGLGETQYF. CDR3 bases: TGTGCCAGCAGCCCGGGACTAGGAGAGACCCAGTACTTC. The gene calls are TRBV7-8 and TRBJ2-5; 8 bases align to TRBD2. The germline V gene has CDR1 SGHVS and CDR2 FQNEAQ. The CDR3 contains 13 residues. Germline trimming cut 5 bases from V and 4 bases from J; bases unmatched to any gene: 3.

The CDR3 reads CASSRNEGLNSPLHF. The CDR3, as DNA: TGTGCCAGCAGTAGAAACGAGGGCCTTAATTCACCCCTCCACTTT. The chain carries TRBV25-1 and TRBJ1-6; D is undetermined. The germline gives CDR1 MGHDK, CDR2 SYGVNS. Trimming took 5 bases from V and 6 from J, leaving 14 bases between them. CDR3 size: 15 residues.

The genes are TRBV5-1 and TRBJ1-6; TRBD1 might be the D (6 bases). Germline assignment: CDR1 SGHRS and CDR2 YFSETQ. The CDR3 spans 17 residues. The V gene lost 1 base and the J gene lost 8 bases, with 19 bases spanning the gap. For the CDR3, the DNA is TGCGCCAGCAGCTTGCTTGGCCCAGGACAGTTAGATTCACCCCTCCACTTT. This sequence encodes CASSLLGPGQLDSPLHF.

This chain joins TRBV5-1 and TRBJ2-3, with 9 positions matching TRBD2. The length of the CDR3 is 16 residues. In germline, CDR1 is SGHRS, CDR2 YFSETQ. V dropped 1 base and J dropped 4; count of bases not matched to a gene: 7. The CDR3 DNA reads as TGCGCCAGCAGCTTGCGGCTAGCGGGGAGGGCAGATACGCAGTATTTT. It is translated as CASSLRLAGRADTQYF.

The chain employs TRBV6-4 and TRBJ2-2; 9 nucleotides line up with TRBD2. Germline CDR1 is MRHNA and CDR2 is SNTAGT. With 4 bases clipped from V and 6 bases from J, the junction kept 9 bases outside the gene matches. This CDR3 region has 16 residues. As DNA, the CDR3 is TGTGCCAGCAGTGCTGAAAGCGGGAGGCTCGCCGGGGAGCTGTTTTTT. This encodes CASSAESGRLAGELFF.

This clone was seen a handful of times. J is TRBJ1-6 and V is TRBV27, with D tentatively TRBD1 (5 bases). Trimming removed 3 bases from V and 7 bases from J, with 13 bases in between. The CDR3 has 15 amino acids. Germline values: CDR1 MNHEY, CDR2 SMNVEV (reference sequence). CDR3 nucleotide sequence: TGTGCCAGCAGTTTGACAGTTTCTGTAAATTCACCCCTCCACTTT. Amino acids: CASSLTVSVNSPLHF.

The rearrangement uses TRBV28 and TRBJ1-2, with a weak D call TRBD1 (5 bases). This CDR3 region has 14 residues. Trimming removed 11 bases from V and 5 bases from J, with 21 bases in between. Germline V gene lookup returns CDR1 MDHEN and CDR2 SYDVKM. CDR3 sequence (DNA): TGTGCCGCCTCCTTAACCCAAAGGGGTTATGGCTACACCTTC. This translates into CAASLTQRGYGYTF.

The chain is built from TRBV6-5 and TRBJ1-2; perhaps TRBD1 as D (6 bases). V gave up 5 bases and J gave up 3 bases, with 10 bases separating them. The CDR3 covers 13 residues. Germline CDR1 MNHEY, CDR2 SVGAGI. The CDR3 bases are TGTGCCAGCAGTCGACAGGAGGACTATGGCTACACCTTC. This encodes CASSRQEDYGYTF.

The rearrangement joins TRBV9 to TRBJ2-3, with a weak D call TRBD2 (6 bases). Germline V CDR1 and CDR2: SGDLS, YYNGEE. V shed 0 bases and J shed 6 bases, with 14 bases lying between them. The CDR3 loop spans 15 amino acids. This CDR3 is CASSVGGLSSDTQYF. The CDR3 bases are TGTGCCAGCAGCGTAGGGGGACTGTCCAGCGATACGCAGTATTTT. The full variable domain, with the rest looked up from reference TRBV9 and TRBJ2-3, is DSGVTQTPKHLITATGQRVTLRCSPRSGDLSVYWYQQSLDQGLQFLIQYYNGEERAKGNILERFSAQQFPDLHSELNLSSLELGDSALYFCASSVGGLSSDTQYFGPGTRLTVL.

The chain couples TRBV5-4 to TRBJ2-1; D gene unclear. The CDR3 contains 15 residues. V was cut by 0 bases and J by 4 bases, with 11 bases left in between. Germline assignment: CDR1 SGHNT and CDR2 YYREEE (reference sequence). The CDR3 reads CASSLDQNPYNEQFF. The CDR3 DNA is TGTGCCAGCAGCTTGGATCAGAACCCTTACAATGAGCAGTTCTTC.

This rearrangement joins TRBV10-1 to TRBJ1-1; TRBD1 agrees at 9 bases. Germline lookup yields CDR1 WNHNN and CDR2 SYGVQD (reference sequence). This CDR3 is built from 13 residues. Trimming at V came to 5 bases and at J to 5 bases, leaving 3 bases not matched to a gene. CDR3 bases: TGCGCCAGCAGTCGGGACAGGGAAACTGAAGCTTTCTTT. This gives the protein CASSRDRETEAFF.

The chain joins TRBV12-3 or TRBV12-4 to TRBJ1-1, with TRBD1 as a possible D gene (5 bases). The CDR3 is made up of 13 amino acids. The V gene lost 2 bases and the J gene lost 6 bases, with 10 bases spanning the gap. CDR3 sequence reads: CASSLKGYSEAFF. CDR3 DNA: TGTGCCAGCAGTTTAAAGGGGTATTCTGAAGCTTTCTTT.